This T cell receptor (beta chain) originates from a study of radiation and T cells in renal cell carcinoma. Overall study: Nephrectomy followed 15 Gy stereotactic body radiation by 4 weeks.

Note on this clone: Its antigen is unknown.

The repertoire was sequenced with immunoSEQ multiplex PCR; TCRdb's copy has only in-frame clones and lacks some. The sample includes around 140,000 clones, 88% of them seen just once. Study findings and constraints: From baseline, blood top tumor clonotypes peaked at 2 weeks post-radiation. Without pretreatment biopsies, baseline tumor clonotype presence was undetermined.

Regarding time point: baseline pretreatment blood. Treatment described: 15 Gy SBRT to primary tumor, nephrectomy 4 weeks later. Clear cell pathology was present in this patient's renal cell carcinoma. Trimming removed 3 bases at V and 4 bases at J, with 12 bases between. This CDR3 region has 13 residues. CDR1 is GTSNPN and CDR2 is SVGIG in the germline V gene (reference sequence). The sequencing used blood, collected from a patient whose treatment included radiotherapy and nephrectomy. The chain recombines TRBV30 with TRBJ1-1, with D perhaps matching TRBD1 (5 bases). This TCR was sampled from a woman between 65 and 79 years old with renal cell carcinoma. CDR3 bases: TGTGCCTGGAGGAAGGGGCGCGCCACTGAAGCTTTCTTT. Its protein product is CAWRKGRATEAFF.